This TCR beta chain was recovered during a study of tissue T cells after allogeneic stem cell transplantation. CDR1 and CDR2 from the germline V gene are NSHNY and SYGAGN. Trimming removed 0 bases at V and 0 bases at J, with 11 bases between. This CDR3 comprises 16 residues. TCRbeta CDR3 was sequenced at survey depth with template counts. Assay used: immunoSEQ multiplex PCR; TCRdb lists only in-frame clones, some missing. In the table there are 20,000 to 25,000 clones, around 63% of which are singletons. Findings and limits, study-wide: In patients and mice, blood and spleen missed much of tissue repertoire. The study did not identify alloreactive or antigen-specific tissue TCRs, and some clones might be persisting host cells.

Concerning this clone: Its specificity is unknown. The listed genes are named as in mouse. The read falls 1 residue short of the CDR3 end, and the missing part is taken from the germline J gene.

The V call is TRBV13-1, the J call TRBJ2-3; perhaps TRBD2 as D (6 bases). The TCR originated in a female BALB/c mouse in good health. For this strain, the MHC haplotype corresponds to H2-d. Sequenced sample: blood. The DNA read from the CDR3 is TGTGCCAGCAGTGATGAGGGGACTTATAGTGCAGAAACGCTGTAT. This sequence encodes CASSDEGTYSAETLY. The CDR3, in full, reads CASSDEGTYSAETLYF.